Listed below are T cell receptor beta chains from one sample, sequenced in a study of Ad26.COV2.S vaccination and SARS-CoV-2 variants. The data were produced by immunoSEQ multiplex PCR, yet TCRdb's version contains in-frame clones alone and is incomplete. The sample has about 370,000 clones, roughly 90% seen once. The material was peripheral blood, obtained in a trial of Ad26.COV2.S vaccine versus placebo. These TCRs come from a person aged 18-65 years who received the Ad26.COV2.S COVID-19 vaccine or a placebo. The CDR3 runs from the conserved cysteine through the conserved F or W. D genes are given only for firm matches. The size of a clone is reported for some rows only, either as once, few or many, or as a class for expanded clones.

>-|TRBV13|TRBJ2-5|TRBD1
CASSYGQGMETQYF
TGTGCCAGCAGTTACGGACAGGGGATGGAGACCCAGTACTTC
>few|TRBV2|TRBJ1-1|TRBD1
CASSSWDRGTEAFF
TGTGCCAGCAGTAGCTGGGACAGGGGGACTGAAGCTTTCTTT
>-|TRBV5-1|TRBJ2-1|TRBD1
CASSLTQGAYNEQFF
TGCGCCAGCAGCTTGACACAGGGGGCCTACAATGAGCAGTTCTTC
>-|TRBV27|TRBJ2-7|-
CASSLRLRRGYEQYF
TGTGCCAGCAGTCTTAGACTGCGAAGGGGCTACGAGCAGTACTTC
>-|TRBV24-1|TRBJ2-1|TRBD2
CATSDTSGRGDEQFF
TGTGCCACCAGTGACACTAGCGGGAGAGGGGATGAGCAGTTCTTC
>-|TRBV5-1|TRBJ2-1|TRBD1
CASSLVGTGYNEQFF
TGCGCCAGCAGCTTGGTCGGGACAGGGTACAATGAGCAGTTCTTC
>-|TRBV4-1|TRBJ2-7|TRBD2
CASSPAGGSRYEQYF
TGCGCCAGCAGCCCGGCGGGCGGGAGCAGGTACGAGCAGTACTTC
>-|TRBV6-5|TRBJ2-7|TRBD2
CASSNTGGYPEQYF
TGTGCCAGCAGTAACACGGGGGGGTACCCCGAGCAGTACTTC
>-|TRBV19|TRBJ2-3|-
CASSMVRGGTDTQYF
TGTGCCAGTAGTATGGTCAGGGGGGGCACAGATACGCAGTATTTT
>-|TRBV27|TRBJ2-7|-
CASRESRAYEQYF
TGTGCCAGCAGGGAAAGCAGGGCCTACGAGCAGTACTTC